A selection of T cell receptor beta chains follows, all from one sample in a study of CD8+ T cells in alopecia areata. Only in-frame clones appear in the TCRdb table, and some are missing; sequencing was by immunoSEQ multiplex PCR. This table has 90,000 to 130,000 clones, 45% to 60% appearing once. The source material was NKG2D-low CD8+ T cells sorted from blood. The receptors here all came from a human donor with alopecia areata. The CDR3 runs from the conserved cysteine through the conserved F or W. The order of the fields is clone size, V gene, J gene, D gene, CDR3 DNA, CDR3 protein. The D gene is left open where the match is weak. Rows give clone size only sometimes, using once, few, many, or a class for an expanded clone.

>few|TRBV7-9|TRBJ2-1|.
TGTGCCAGCAGCTTTCGCAGCAATGAGCAGTTCTTC
CASSFRSNEQFF
>few|TRBV4-1|TRBJ2-2|TRBD1
TGCGCCAGCAGCCATTCCGACAGGGCCACCGGGGAGCTGTTTTTT
CASSHSDRATGELFF
>.|TRBV7-9|TRBJ2-7|.
TGTGCCAGCAGGGGTGCAGGCGCCAGTCCCTACGAGCAGTACTTC
CASRGAGASPYEQYF
>.|TRBV27|TRBJ1-1|.
TGTGCCAGCAGTTTAGGGTCGGGGTTAGCTTTCTTT
CASSLGSGLAFF
>.|TRBV4-1|TRBJ2-1|TRBD1
TGCGCCAGCAGCCAAGTGGGGACAGGTGAGCAGTTCTTC
CASSQVGTGEQFF
>.|TRBV7-9|TRBJ2-1|.
TGTGCCAGCAGCTTAGGAGCTTTGCAGTTCTTC
CASSLGALQFF
>.|TRBV6-5|TRBJ2-7|TRBD2
TGTGCCAGCAGTACCCAGACTAGCGGTTTCTACGAGCAGTACTTC
CASSTQTSGFYEQYF
>.|TRBV27|TRBJ2-1|.
TGTGCCAGCAGTTTAGGGGGGCTCTTGAATGAGCAGTTCTTC
CASSLGGLLNEQFF
>.|TRBV5-1|TRBJ1-4|TRBD1
TGCGCCAGCAGCTGGACAGGCCTTAATGAAAAACTGTTTTTT
CASSWTGLNEKLFF
>.|TRBV7-9|TRBJ2-7|TRBD1
TGTGCCAGCAGCTCAACCGGCGGGACAGGTGCCTACGAGCAGTACTTC
CASSSTGGTGAYEQYF
>.|TRBV5-6|TRBJ2-7|TRBD1
TGTGCCAGCAGCTTGAGGTGGACAGGAACCTACGAGCAGTACTTC
CASSLRWTGTYEQYF
>.|TRBV6-5|TRBJ2-5|.
TGTGCCACAGGGCGCGGAGAGACCCAGTACTTC
CATGRGETQYF
>few|TRBV10-3|TRBJ1-4|.
TGTGCCATCAGTGAGTCTGGGGTAAAACTGTTTTTT
CAISESGVKLFF
>few|TRBV2|TRBJ2-3|.
TGTGCCAGCAGTTTATCCAGGCCAGATACGCAGTATTTT
CASSLSRPDTQYF
>.|TRBV7-9|TRBJ2-7|.
TGTGCCAGCAGTCCCGGGATTAGTAGGGGAGAGCAGTACTTC
CASSPGISRGEQYF
>.|TRBV5-1|TRBJ2-1|.
TGCGCCAGCAGCTCACGACCCTCGGGGCTATCGGAGTACAATGAGCAGTTCTTC
CASSSRPSGLSEYNEQFF
>few|TRBV6-5|TRBJ2-1|TRBD2
TGTGCCAGCAGTGGGACTAGCGCCCACAATGAGCAGTTCTTC
CASSGTSAHNEQFF
>.|TRBV4-1|TRBJ1-1|TRBD1
TGCGCCAGCAGCCGGGATGACAGGGAGGGCTCTGAAGCTTTCTTT
CASSRDDREGSEAFF
>.|TRBV9|TRBJ2-5|.
TGTGCCAGCACCCTGCGGGCTGGCGGCCAAGAGACCCAGTACTTC
CASTLRAGGQETQYF
>.|TRBV2|TRBJ2-5|TRBD2
TGTGCCAGCAGTGTTCCTAGCGGGGGAAAAAGTCGGAAGACCCAGTACTTC
CASSVPSGGKSRKTQYF
>few|TRBV23-1|TRBJ1-2|TRBD1
TGCGCCAGCAGTCGGACAGGGACCGATGGCTACACCTTC
CASSRTGTDGYTF